This T cell receptor (beta chain) comes out of a study of response to subunit inactivated influenza vaccine. TCRdb re-analysed the RT-PCR reads in MiXCR, keeping a single row per CDR3 protein. This table holds around 600,000 distinct CDR3 sequences, roughly 12% found once. V was trimmed by 6 bases and J by 4 bases, leaving 20 bases between them. Germline-derived CDR1 and CDR2 are MNHEY and SVGEGT. The length of the CDR3 is 16 residues. This clonotype was counted at least ten times. These data were also reused for a study on T cells expressing NK-cell markers. That report adds: UMIs were included in TCR beta cDNA generated by 5'RACE template switching.

V is TRBV6-2 or TRBV6-3 and J is TRBJ2-3, with D perhaps matching TRBD1 or TRBD2 (5 bases each). The sequencing used PBMCs from blood, collected on the day of vaccination. The receptor was isolated from a man aged 45-65 years who received an inactivated influenza vaccine. Here the CDR3 reads CASSLRGGYVADTQYF. Written as DNA, the CDR3 is TGTGCCAGCAGCCTCCGGGGCGGCTATGTTGCAGATACGCAGTATTTT.